This TCR beta chain came from a study of cytomegalovirus exposure and HLA in healthy donors. The CDR3 is made up of 14 amino acids. Trimming left V 4 bases short and J 0 bases short, with 10 bases between. Germline V lookup: CDR1 MDHEN, CDR2 SYDVKM. As concerns this clone: Its cognate antigen is unknown. Other DNA sequences in the same sample also yield this CDR3.

With 60 Vbeta and 13 Jbeta primers, the PCR was carried out. Produced via immunoSEQ multiplex PCR; TCRdb's table is partial and in-frame only. Here the sample spans 30,000 to 40,000 clones, about 70% being singletons. General observations from the study: Some TCR beta chains (roughly 150 of them) were listed as cytomegalovirus-associated. Researchers left out some V segments, among them TRBV6-2 and TRBV6-3, as indistinguishable.

This chain connects TRBV28 to TRBJ2-7; maybe TRBD1 (5 bases). The source of this sequence is a man aged 40-49 years in good health and CMV-seropositive. Specimen: PBMCs. The CDR3 spells CASSSRASSYEQYF. In DNA form, the CDR3 reads TGTGCCAGCAGTTCCAGGGCCAGCTCCTACGAGCAGTACTTC.